This paragraph reports one T cell receptor (beta chain). This specimen comes from a study of blood T cell repertoires in COVID-19. Looking at the study overall: Specimens from acute and convalescent COVID-19 originated in the United States, Italy and Spain. In each case, the material was cDNA or gDNA derived from T cells, B-cell-depleted T cells, or PBMCs.

Original methodology: Estimation of nucleated cell counts relied on the amplification of reference gene primers. TCRdb's table, derived via immunoSEQ multiplex PCR, lists solely in-frame clones and lacks some. The V and J calls and clone size are taken from that table; D and trimming were inferred from the DNA. Of approximately 160,000 clones in the sample, approximately 83% were seen once. Sequenced input: peripheral blood. The clonotype was recovered from a man between 65 and 79 years old who had recovered from COVID-19.

CDR3 loop: CSAAATANQKLFF. Written as DNA, the CDR3 is TGCAGCGCTGCCGCCACCGCGAATCAAAAACTGTTTTTT. This rearrangement joins TRBV29-1 to TRBJ1-4; the D is unclear. CDR3 length equals 13 residues. Looked up from germline, CDR1 is SQVTM and CDR2 is ANQGSEA. With 7 bases removed from V and 9 bases from J, the gap between germline ends came to 18 bases.